Listed here are 14 T cell receptor beta chains from one sample, sequenced in a study of T cell responses to AZD1222 COVID-19 vaccine. This table comes from immunoSEQ multiplex PCR, and its TCRdb copy is limited to in-frame clones, with some not included. Of 150,000 to 200,000 clones in the sample, approximately 95% were seen once. The sample was peripheral blood, taken on day 0 of AZD1222 vaccination. The receptors were sampled from an adult in good health.

The rearrangement joins TRBV15 to TRBJ1-5, with D maybe TRBD1 (5 bases). CDR3 length: 16 residues. V lost 8 bases and J lost 0, with 17 bases in between. Germline CDR1 is LNHNV and CDR2 is YYDKDF (reference sequence). CDR3 sequence reads: CATGEGQIYSNQPQHF. Here the CDR3 DNA reads TGTGCCACCGGCGAGGGGCAGATCTATAGCAATCAGCCCCAGCATTTT.

This clone was found once. The chain employs TRBV29-1 and TRBJ2-7; possibly TRBD1 for D (5 bases). CDR1 and CDR2 from the germline V gene are SQVTM and ANQGSEA. Deletions cut 5 bases from V and 3 bases from J, with 14 bases between. This CDR3 is built from 13 residues. CDR3 loop: CSVSLRTNYEQYF. The CDR3 region has the DNA TGCAGCGTTTCATTGCGGACAAACTACGAGCAGTACTTC.

The rearrangement joins TRBV7-9 to TRBJ1-1; D gene uncertain. CDR1 is SEHNR and CDR2 is FQNEAQ in the germline V gene (reference sequence). V shed 4 bases and J shed 6 bases, with 18 bases lying between them. The CDR3 sequence is 15 residues long. The CDR3 coding sequence is TGTGCCAGCAGCTCAAAGGGTAAAGAAGTCCCTGAAGCTTTCTTT. This encodes CASSSKGKEVPEAFF. The full variable domain, rest sourced from reference TRBV7-9 and TRBJ1-1, is DTGVSQNPRHKITKRGQNVTFRCDPISEHNRLYWYRQTLGQGPEFLTYFQNEAQLEKSRLLSDRFSAERPKGSFSTLEIQRTEQGDSAMYLCASSSKGKEVPEAFFGQGTRLTVV.

The chain carries TRBV6-5 and TRBJ2-7, with 8 bases identical to TRBD1. Germline V CDR1 and CDR2: MNHEY, SVGAGI. V trimming: 2 bases; J trimming: 2 bases; junction bases outside the gene matches: 2. This CDR3 has 14 amino acids. The CDR3 sequence: CASSYQQGAYEQYF. DNA of the CDR3: TGTGCCAGCAGTTACCAACAGGGGGCCTACGAGCAGTACTTC.

The chain joins TRBV25-1 to TRBJ2-7; D uncertain. Germline loops: CDR1 MGHDK, CDR2 SYGVNS. The CDR3 sequence is 16 residues long. Trimming took 1 base from V and 7 from J, leaving 20 bases between them. The CDR3 here is CASSESTTVLMGEQYF. The CDR3 bases are TGTGCCAGCAGTGAATCCACTACCGTGCTAATGGGGGAGCAGTACTTC.

This rearrangement joins TRBV11-2 to TRBJ2-7; D not certain. The CDR3 loop spans 15 amino acids. CDR1 is SGHAT, CDR2 FQNNGV, per germline. The germline V and J ends were trimmed by 0 bases and 0 bases, with 9 bases remaining between them. In nucleotides, the CDR3 is TGTGCCAGCAGCTTAGAGGCAGCCAACTCCTACGAGCAGTACTTC. Protein product: CASSLEAANSYEQYF.

The chain couples TRBV18 to TRBJ2-5, with 10 nucleotides matching TRBD1. After removal of 5 bases from V and 4 bases from J, the junction contained 4 bases not matched to a gene. The CDR3 has 14 amino acids. Germline assignment: CDR1 KGHSH and CDR2 LQKENI. The DNA of the CDR3 is TGTGCCAGCTCAGTGGGACAGGGGAGAGAGACCCAGTACTTC. Translation: CASSVGQGRETQYF.

The chain is built from TRBV5-1 and TRBJ1-3; TRBD1 is a possible D gene (6 bases). This CDR3 comprises 16 residues. V lost 0 bases to trimming and J lost 3 bases, with 13 bases between them. Germline CDR1 reads SGHRS; CDR2 reads YFSETQ. The chain's CDR3 is CASSLEVGGGGNTIYF. The CDR3 DNA reads TGCGCCAGCAGCTTGGAGGTCGGGGGCGGTGGAAACACCATATATTTT.

The chain employs TRBV29-1 and TRBJ2-4, with D possibly called TRBD1 or TRBD2 (5 bases each). CDR1 and CDR2 from the germline V gene are SQVTM and ANQGSEA. The CDR3 totals 15 residues. The V gene lost 3 bases and the J gene lost 3 bases, with 15 bases spanning the gap. The CDR3 region is CSVERVGENKNIQYF. In nucleotides, the CDR3 is TGCAGCGTTGAGAGGGTGGGGGAGAACAAAAACATTCAGTACTTC.

The chain carries TRBV18 and TRBJ1-1; D possibly corresponds to TRBD1 (5 bases). Trimming cost V 1 base and J 6 bases, with 15 bases left between them. This CDR3 contains 15 residues. Germline V lookup: CDR1 KGHSH, CDR2 LQKENI. The CDR3 nucleotides read TGTGCCAGCTCACCACGAAGGGACGTGGAAGCTGAAGCTTTCTTT. It is translated as CASSPRRDVEAEAFF.

The chain carries TRBV4-1 and TRBJ1-2; D not resolved. The germline V and J ends were trimmed by 0 bases and 8 bases, with 16 bases remaining between them. The CDR3 length is 15 residues. From germline, CDR1 is MGHRA and CDR2 YSYEKL. The CDR3 DNA reads as TGCGCCAGCAGCCAAGAACCCAGTTCCTTTAAAGGCTACACCTTC. Translated: CASSQEPSSFKGYTF.

This chain joins TRBV11-2 and TRBJ2-3; D gene ambiguous. V was clipped by 3 bases and J by 4 bases, with 5 bases between them. The CDR3 covers 12 residues. Germline CDR1 and CDR2: SGHAT and FQNNGV. CDR3 sequence (DNA): TGTGCCAGCAGCTTGGGTCCAGATACGCAGTATTTT. The encoded protein is CASSLGPDTQYF.

This rearrangement joins TRBV5-4 to TRBJ1-1; no clear D gene. The CDR3 spans 14 residues. V lost 2 bases and J 0 bases, leaving 8 bases between the germline ends. CDR1 is SGHNT, CDR2 YYREEE, per germline (reference sequence). The CDR3, as DNA: TGTGCCAGCAGCTTATTAACCCTGAACACTGAAGCTTTCTTT. This gives the protein CASSLLTLNTEAFF.

This clone was seen a handful of times. This chain links TRBV11-2 with TRBJ1-2, with 7 positions matching TRBD1. The V segment lost 5 bases and the J segment 0 bases; nucleotides outside the gene matches: 6. This CDR3 is built from 15 residues. CDR1 and CDR2 (germline): SGHAT, FQNNGV. The CDR3 nucleotides are TGTGCCAGCAGCCTGGGACAGCTTCCTAACTATGGCTACACCTTC. Residues: CASSLGQLPNYGYTF.